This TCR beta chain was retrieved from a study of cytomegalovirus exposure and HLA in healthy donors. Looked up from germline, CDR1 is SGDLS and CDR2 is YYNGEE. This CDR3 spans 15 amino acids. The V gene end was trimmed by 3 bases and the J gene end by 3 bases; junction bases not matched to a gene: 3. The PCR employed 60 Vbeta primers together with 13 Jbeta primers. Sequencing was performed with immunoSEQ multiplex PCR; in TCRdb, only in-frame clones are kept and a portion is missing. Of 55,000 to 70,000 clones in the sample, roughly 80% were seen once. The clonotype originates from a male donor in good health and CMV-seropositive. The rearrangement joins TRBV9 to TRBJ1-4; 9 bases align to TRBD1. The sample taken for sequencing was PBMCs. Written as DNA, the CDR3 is TGTGCCAGCAGCGCGGACAGGGGACCTAATGAAAAACTGTTTTTT. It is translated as CASSADRGPNEKLFF.